This T cell receptor (beta chain) was retrieved from a study of shared clonotypes between healthy human individuals. V was cut by 4 bases and J by 1 base, with 8 bases left in between. Germline CDR1 MDHEN, CDR2 SYDVKM. This CDR3 region has 13 residues. This clone is a singleton in its sample. The naive CD8 fraction comprised CD45RO-negative cells positively selected for CCR7 and excluded terminally differentiated effector memory CD45RA+ cells. Donors comprised only Caucasian adults living in Nashville, Tennessee. Per sorted-subset replicate PCR, input was approximately 180 ng DNA, representing about 29,000 T cell genomes. The assay was immunoSEQ multiplex PCR, and TCRdb's table has in-frame clones only and misses some. This sample has roughly 1,800,000 clones, with less than 95% found just once.

The material sequenced was naive CD8+ T cells sorted from blood. V and J are TRBV28 and TRBJ2-7; D might be TRBD2 (6 bases). This sequence originates from a man younger than 35 in good health. CDR3: CASSYRESYEQYF. For the CDR3, the DNA is TGTGCCAGCAGTTATCGGGAGTCCTACGAGCAGTACTTC. The variable domain in full, completed from reference TRBV28 and TRBJ2-7, reads DVKVTQSSRYLVKRTGEKVFLECVQDMDHENMFWYRQDPGLGLRLIYFSYDVKMKEKGDIPEGYSVSREKKERFSLILESASTNQTSMYLCASSYRESYEQYFGPGTRLTVT.